These T cell receptor beta chains were read from a single sample in a study of blood T cell repertoires in COVID-19. The repertoire was sequenced with immunoSEQ multiplex PCR; TCRdb's copy has only in-frame clones and lacks some. This table holds 55,000 to 75,000 clones, about 87% found once. Sequencing was performed on peripheral blood. These receptors were collected from a human donor with active COVID-19. The donor label of this sample is uncertain. The CDR3 runs from the conserved cysteine through the conserved F or W. The order of the fields is J gene, clone size, V gene, D gene, CDR3 protein, CDR3 DNA. A D gene is named only where the DNA matches it firmly. Clone size is shown for a subset of rows, as once, few, many or a class of expanded clone.

j_gene: TRBJ1-3; abundance: .; v_gene: TRBV15; d_gene: .; CDR3aa: CATSRDVGPELLYF; CDR3nt: TGTGCCACCAGCAGAGATGTTGGGCCCGAACTCCTATATTTT
j_gene: TRBJ2-7; abundance: .; v_gene: TRBV18; d_gene: TRBD2; CDR3aa: CASSPLGTGGNEQYF; CDR3nt: TGTGCCAGCTCACCGCTTGGGACGGGGGGGAACGAGCAGTACTTC
j_gene: TRBJ2-7; abundance: .; v_gene: TRBV28; d_gene: TRBD1; CDR3aa: CASSPAGQGRSYEQYF; CDR3nt: TGTGCCAGCAGCCCGGCTGGACAGGGGCGTTCTTACGAGCAGTACTTC
j_gene: TRBJ2-7; abundance: .; v_gene: TRBV4-1; d_gene: TRBD1; CDR3aa: CASSRQGALGIYEQYF; CDR3nt: TGCGCCAGCAGCCGTCAGGGGGCGCTTGGAATTTACGAGCAGTACTTC
j_gene: TRBJ2-5; abundance: .; v_gene: TRBV27; d_gene: .; CDR3aa: CASSHGRTQYF; CDR3nt: TGTGCCAGCAGCCATGGTAGGACCCAGTACTTC
j_gene: TRBJ1-6; abundance: .; v_gene: TRBV4-3; d_gene: .; CDR3aa: CASSQGGQGWSYNSPLHF; CDR3nt: TGCGCCAGCAGCCAAGGGGGGCAGGGGTGGTCCTATAATTCACCCCTCCACTTT
j_gene: TRBJ1-3; abundance: .; v_gene: TRBV19; d_gene: .; CDR3aa: CASSLSTVPSGNTIYF; CDR3nt: TGTGCCAGTAGCCTCTCGACAGTTCCCTCTGGAAACACCATATATTTT
j_gene: TRBJ2-1; abundance: .; v_gene: TRBV28; d_gene: TRBD1; CDR3aa: CASSLMGTVYNEQFF; CDR3nt: TGTGCCAGCAGTTTAATGGGGACAGTCTACAATGAGCAGTTCTTC
j_gene: TRBJ2-2; abundance: .; v_gene: TRBV28; d_gene: .; CDR3aa: CASSLSTGELFF; CDR3nt: TGTGCCAGCAGTTTGAGCACCGGGGAGCTGTTTTTT
j_gene: TRBJ1-6; abundance: .; v_gene: TRBV7-9; d_gene: .; CDR3aa: CASSLGGGSPLHF; CDR3nt: TGTGCCAGCAGCTTAGGCGGGGGCTCACCCCTCCACTTT
j_gene: TRBJ1-2; abundance: .; v_gene: TRBV5-4; d_gene: .; CDR3aa: CASSQTQVYGYTF; CDR3nt: TGTGCCAGCAGCCAGACACAGGTCTATGGCTACACCTTC
j_gene: TRBJ1-1; abundance: .; v_gene: TRBV4-1; d_gene: .; CDR3aa: CASSRGTMNTEAFF; CDR3nt: TGCGCCAGCAGCCGGGGCACAATGAACACTGAAGCTTTCTTT
j_gene: TRBJ1-3; abundance: .; v_gene: TRBV9; d_gene: .; CDR3aa: CASSDRGSGNTIYF; CDR3nt: TGTGCCAGCAGCGACCGGGGCTCTGGAAACACCATATATTTT
j_gene: TRBJ2-3; abundance: .; v_gene: TRBV5-8; d_gene: .; CDR3aa: CASLYQVSTDTQYF; CDR3nt: TGTGCCAGCCTTTATCAGGTTAGCACAGATACGCAGTATTTT
j_gene: TRBJ2-7; abundance: .; v_gene: TRBV2; d_gene: .; CDR3aa: CASGRDFSYEQYF; CDR3nt: TGTGCCAGCGGCCGGGACTTCTCCTACGAGCAGTACTTC
j_gene: TRBJ1-3; abundance: few; v_gene: TRBV6-2/TRBV6-3; d_gene: .; CDR3aa: CASSPPGGDASSGNTIYF; CDR3nt: TGTGCCAGCAGCCCCCCGGGGGGAGATGCCAGCTCTGGAAACACCATATATTTT
j_gene: TRBJ1-4; abundance: .; v_gene: TRBV7-9; d_gene: .; CDR3aa: CASSLAQGNEKLFF; CDR3nt: TGTGCCAGCAGCTTAGCGCAGGGAAACGAAAAACTGTTTTTT
j_gene: TRBJ2-1; abundance: .; v_gene: TRBV24-1; d_gene: .; CDR3aa: CATSDRGGNEQFF; CDR3nt: TGTGCCACCAGTGACAGGGGCGGCAATGAGCAGTTCTTC
j_gene: TRBJ2-3; abundance: .; v_gene: TRBV9; d_gene: TRBD2; CDR3aa: CASNSGGGRGTDTQYF; CDR3nt: TGTGCCAGCAATTCGGGCGGGGGGCGTGGGACAGATACGCAGTATTTT
j_gene: TRBJ1-1; abundance: once; v_gene: TRBV5-1; d_gene: TRBD1; CDR3aa: CASTQGAMNTEAFF; CDR3nt: TGCGCCAGCACACAGGGGGCTATGAACACTGAAGCTTTCTTT
j_gene: TRBJ1-1; abundance: .; v_gene: TRBV29-1; d_gene: .; CDR3aa: CSAQGSRYGNTEAFF; CDR3nt: TGCAGCGCTCAGGGATCCAGGTATGGTAACACTGAAGCTTTCTTT
j_gene: TRBJ2-3; abundance: .; v_gene: TRBV11-2; d_gene: TRBD2; CDR3aa: CASSRLPGSGGTDTQYF; CDR3nt: TGTGCCAGCAGCCGCCTCCCGGGAAGCGGGGGCACAGATACGCAGTATTTT
j_gene: TRBJ1-5; abundance: .; v_gene: TRBV30; d_gene: .; CDR3aa: CAWSGLGVTQHF; CDR3nt: TGTGCCTGGAGTGGATTAGGGGTCACCCAGCATTTT
j_gene: TRBJ1-6; abundance: once; v_gene: TRBV25-1; d_gene: TRBD1; CDR3aa: CASRDRLSSYNSPLHF; CDR3nt: TGTGCCAGCAGGGACAGGCTAAGCTCCTATAATTCACCCCTCCACTTT
j_gene: TRBJ1-1; abundance: once; v_gene: TRBV29-1; d_gene: .; CDR3aa: CSVGEQGGVFF; CDR3nt: TGCAGCGTTGGAGAACAAGGAGGGGTTTTCTTT
j_gene: TRBJ2-5; abundance: once; v_gene: TRBV5-4; d_gene: .; CDR3aa: CASSLLGDPPETQYF; CDR3nt: TGTGCCAGCAGCTTGTTAGGGGATCCCCCAGAGACCCAGTACTTC
j_gene: TRBJ2-3; abundance: once; v_gene: TRBV28; d_gene: .; CDR3aa: CASTTGGSTDTQYF; CDR3nt: TGTGCCAGTACTACAGGTGGTAGCACAGATACGCAGTATTTT
j_gene: TRBJ1-4; abundance: .; v_gene: TRBV15; d_gene: .; CDR3aa: CATSRGATATNEKLFF; CDR3nt: TGTGCCACCAGCAGGGGTGCGACAGCAACTAATGAAAAACTGTTTTTT